The 22 T cell receptor beta chains given below trace back to one sample, sequenced in a study of cytomegalovirus exposure and HLA in healthy donors. Vbeta (60) and Jbeta (13) primers were used in the PCR. Only in-frame clones appear in the TCRdb table, and some are missing; sequencing was by immunoSEQ multiplex PCR. The repertoire holds roughly 150,000 clones, about two thirds seen once, with more than 9% in the top ten. The specimen sequenced was PBMCs. These receptors originate from a man aged 25 to 40 in good health and CMV-seropositive.

Here the CDR3 reads CASSHTGVNQPQHF. The DNA for the CDR3 is TGTGCCAGCAGTCATACAGGGGTTAATCAGCCCCAGCATTTT. This chain uses TRBV7-3 with TRBJ1-5; 7 nucleotides align to TRBD1. Germline lookup yields CDR1 SGHTA and CDR2 FQGTGA. Trimming removed 6 bases from V and 4 bases from J; junction bases left unmatched: 6. The CDR3 totals 14 residues.

This chain links TRBV2 with TRBJ2-2; 11 nucleotides match TRBD1. The CDR3 totals 15 residues. Germline CDR1 reads SNHLY; CDR2 reads FYNNEI. With V trimmed by 7 bases and J by 6 bases, 7 bases remained unmatched. The CDR3 spells CASNQGQGASGELFF. CDR3 DNA: TGTGCCAGCAACCAAGGACAGGGGGCATCCGGGGAGCTGTTTTTT. The full variable domain, completed using reference TRBV2 and TRBJ2-2, is EPEVTQTPSHQVTQMGQEVILRCVPISNHLYFYWYRQILGQKVEFLVSFYNNEISEKSEIFDDQFSVERPDGSNFTLKIRSTKLEDSAMYFCASNQGQGASGELFFGEGSRLTVL.

This clone was detected only once. V gene TRBV9 combines with J gene TRBJ1-1; TRBD1 is a possible D gene (6 bases). Germline values: CDR1 SGDLS, CDR2 YYNGEE. V was pared by 3 bases and J by 0 bases, with 12 bases between. This CDR3 region has 15 residues. The DNA for the CDR3 is TGTGCCAGCAGCGAAGTGCGGGGGCTGAACACTGAAGCTTTCTTT. Protein product: CASSEVRGLNTEAFF.

The chain joins TRBV6-5 to TRBJ2-7; possible D gene TRBD1, 7 bases. This CDR3 has 13 amino acids. Germline-derived CDR1 and CDR2 are MNHEY and SVGAGI. The V end was cut by 5 bases, the J end by 2 bases, with 10 bases between. This CDR3 is CASSAGQTYEQYF. DNA of the CDR3: TGTGCCAGCAGTGCGGGACAGACCTACGAGCAGTACTTC.

The chain carries TRBV7-8 and TRBJ2-1; 11 bases agree with TRBD2. Germline loops: CDR1 SGHVS, CDR2 FQNEAQ. Germline trimming cut 4 bases from V and 6 bases from J; bases unmatched to any gene: 11. The CDR3 covers 17 residues. CDR3 protein: CASSSLFGTSGPNEQFF. In nucleotides, the CDR3 is TGTGCCAGCAGCTCTTTATTTGGGACTAGCGGACCCAATGAGCAGTTCTTC.

The chain uses TRBV11-2 and TRBJ1-1, with D possibly TRBD1 on 6 matching bases. With 0 bases removed from V and 1 base from J, the gap between germline ends came to 12 bases. This CDR3 spans 16 amino acids. Germline assignment: CDR1 SGHAT and CDR2 FQNNGV. In DNA, the CDR3 is TGTGCCAGCAGCTTAGATCCGGGGGGCAGGAACACTGAAGCTTTCTTT. Protein sequence: CASSLDPGGRNTEAFF.

V gene TRBV4-1 combines with J gene TRBJ2-2; TRBD1 agrees at 8 bases. The V gene's germline CDR1 is MGHRA and CDR2 YSYEKL. J was trimmed by 4 bases and V by 2 bases; bases with no gene match: 12. The CDR3 loop spans 18 amino acids. CDR3 nucleotides: TGCGCCAGCAGCCAAAGGACAGGGCCCTTCCTTGGCACCGGGGAGCTGTTTTTT. Protein sequence: CASSQRTGPFLGTGELFF.

The CDR3 loop reads CASSSPAAGVNTEAFF. The CDR3 DNA is TGTGCCAGTAGTTCCCCCGCTGCGGGGGTGAACACTGAAGCTTTCTTT. The genes are TRBV19 and TRBJ1-1; D may be TRBD1 (5 bases). The V gene's germline CDR1 is LNHDA and CDR2 SQIVND (reference sequence). The CDR3 runs to 16 residues. The V gene lost 5 bases and the J gene lost 0 bases, with 16 bases spanning the gap.

J is TRBJ2-1 and V is TRBV4-1; TRBD2 agrees at 9 bases. CDR1 MGHRA and CDR2 YSYEKL come from the germline V gene. The CDR3 length is 15 residues. V lost 4 bases, J lost 4 bases, and 5 bases stayed unmatched. The CDR3 region has the DNA TGCGCCAGCAGCCTTAGCGGGAGCCCTTACAATGAGCAGTTCTTC. Residues: CASSLSGSPYNEQFF.

This clone was picked up a small number of times. V gene TRBV29-1 combines with J gene TRBJ2-7; 11 bases match TRBD2. The V gene end was trimmed by 2 bases and the J gene end by 4 bases; junction bases not matched to a gene: 4. CDR1 SQVTM and CDR2 ANQGSEA come from the germline V gene. This CDR3 contains 14 residues. CDR3 in DNA: TGCAGCGTTGAATCTAGCGGGAGGAGTTACGAGCAGTACTTC. This codes for CSVESSGRSYEQYF.

The CDR3 coding sequence is TGTGCCAGCAGTGAAGGGGGGGGCCTTGAGCAGTACTTC. Translated: CASSEGGGLEQYF. V gene TRBV2 combines with J gene TRBJ2-7; tentatively, D is TRBD2 (7 bases). CDR3 length: 13 amino acids. The V gene's germline CDR1 is SNHLY and CDR2 FYNNEI. Trimming removed 1 base at V and 7 bases at J, with 11 bases between.

The V gene is TRBV25-1, the J gene TRBJ2-3; 7 positions match TRBD2. V dropped 2 bases and J dropped 0; count of bases not matched to a gene: 11. Germline CDR1 reads MGHDK; CDR2 reads SYGVNS. This CDR3 has 18 amino acids. This CDR3 reads CASSENGGGLGSTDTQYF. As DNA, the CDR3 is TGTGCCAGCAGTGAAAATGGGGGGGGATTAGGTAGCACAGATACGCAGTATTTT.

The chain couples TRBV2 to TRBJ2-2, with 9 bases that match TRBD1. Per the germline V gene, CDR1 is SNHLY and CDR2 is FYNNEI. Trimming at V came to 7 bases and at J to 8 bases, leaving 11 bases not matched to a gene. The CDR3 runs to 15 residues. The CDR3 DNA sequence: TGTGCCAGCAAAAACCGGGACAGGGTGGCGGGGGAGCTGTTTTTT. It specifies CASKNRDRVAGELFF.

The chain is built from TRBV6-5 and TRBJ1-3; a possible D gene is TRBD1 (6 bases). The CDR3 has 16 amino acids. Germline V gives CDR1 MNHEY, CDR2 SVGAGI. Trimming removed 0 bases at V and 0 bases at J, with 9 bases between. This chain's CDR3 is CASSYSAGASGNTIYF. CDR3 bases: TGTGCCAGCAGTTACTCGGCGGGGGCCTCTGGAAACACCATATATTTT.

The chain employs TRBV28 and TRBJ2-7; 7 bases agree with TRBD1. Germline loops: CDR1 MDHEN, CDR2 SYDVKM. With 10 bases clipped from V and 2 bases from J, the junction kept 8 bases outside the gene matches. The CDR3 spans 13 residues. The CDR3 bases are TGTGCCACCACGGGACAGATCACCTACGAGCAGTACTTC. Protein product: CATTGQITYEQYF.

The chain links TRBV7-9 to TRBJ2-1; TRBD1 might be the D (6 bases). V was clipped by 4 bases and J by 4 bases, with 11 bases between them. CDR3 length equals 14 residues. Germline V lookup: CDR1 SEHNR, CDR2 FQNEAQ (reference sequence). Here the CDR3 reads CASSSGQSYNEQFF. The CDR3, as DNA: TGTGCCAGCAGCTCTGGACAGAGTTACAATGAGCAGTTCTTC.

This clone came up a few times. This sequence joins TRBV7-9 and TRBJ2-1; D may be TRBD2 (5 bases). From germline, CDR1 is SEHNR and CDR2 FQNEAQ (reference sequence). The CDR3 runs to 17 residues. V gave up 5 bases and J gave up 8 bases, with 25 bases separating them. The DNA of the CDR3 is TGTGCCAGCAGCCCGGGCGGGCAGAGCGGAGCCCCGGATGAGCAGTTCTTC. It translates to CASSPGGQSGAPDEQFF. The variable domain in full, completed from reference TRBV7-9 and TRBJ2-1, reads DTGVSQNPRHKITKRGQNVTFRCDPISEHNRLYWYRQTLGQGPEFLTYFQNEAQLEKSRLLSDRFSAERPKGSFSTLEIQRTEQGDSAMYLCASSPGGQSGAPDEQFFGPGTRLTVL.

This clone has a single count. The chain is built from TRBV5-4 and TRBJ2-7, with a possible D match to TRBD1 (5 bases). Germline CDR1 reads SGHNT; CDR2 reads YYREEE (reference sequence). The length of the CDR3 is 15 residues. V gave up 0 bases and J gave up 2 bases, with 12 bases separating them. The CDR3 region is CASSLGPEGAYEQYF. The CDR3 bases are TGTGCCAGCAGCTTGGGCCCGGAAGGGGCCTACGAGCAGTACTTC.

Note on this clone: A junction end diverges from the germline sequence, so it may reflect a read error. The chain is built from TRBV7-9 and TRBJ2-7; possibly TRBD1 for D (5 bases). This CDR3 has 11 amino acids. Germline V gene lookup returns CDR1 SEHNR and CDR2 FQNEAQ (reference sequence). The CDR3 reads CSSSSGSGQYF. Written as DNA, the CDR3 is TGTTCCAGCAGCTCAGGGTCTGGGCAGTACTTC.

The chain employs TRBV30 and TRBJ1-1, with 9 positions matching TRBD1. The V gene's germline CDR1 is GTSNPN and CDR2 SVGIG (reference sequence). The CDR3 runs to 13 residues. The junction had 2 bases not matched to a gene; V was cut back by 2 bases and J by 4 bases. CDR3 nucleotides: TGTGCCTGGAGTTCGGACAGGGGCACTGAAGCTTTCTTT. Residues: CAWSSDRGTEAFF.

This rearrangement joins TRBV4-1 to TRBJ1-1; D is undetermined. The ends were cut back, 7 bases at V and 8 bases at J, with 11 bases in the middle. Germline V gene data show CDR1 as MGHRA and CDR2 as YSYEKL. The CDR3 has 11 residues. The CDR3 bases are TGCGCCAGCACGGCTGGTAGCGAAGCTTTCTTT. The encoded protein is CASTAGSEAFF.

The chain joins TRBV5-1 to TRBJ2-6, with a possible D match to TRBD1 (5 bases). CDR1 and CDR2 from the germline V gene are SGHRS and YFSETQ. V was shortened by 5 bases and J by 0 bases, with 12 bases between the two germline ends. The CDR3 contains 16 residues. The CDR3 loop reads CASRQAPSSGANVLTF. The DNA for the CDR3 is TGCGCCAGCAGACAGGCGCCTTCCTCTGGGGCCAACGTCCTGACTTTC.